The 25 T cell receptor beta chains below all came from one sample that was sequenced in a study of CD8+ T cells in alopecia areata. The treatment was: oral pan-JAK inhibitor, 5-10 mg twice daily. As the sequencing template, cDNA was produced by extracting RNA and reverse transcribing it. Sequencing was performed with immunoSEQ multiplex PCR; in TCRdb, only in-frame clones are kept and a portion is missing. The sample includes around 210,000 clones, 64% of them seen just once. The material sequenced was CD4+ T cells sorted from blood, taken at week 4, from a patient treated with tofacitinib. The receptors originated from a human donor with alopecia areata.

The J gene is TRBJ2-7, the V gene TRBV9; perhaps TRBD2 as D (6 bases). Trimming removed 1 base from V and 3 bases from J, with 23 bases in between. This CDR3 is 18 amino acids long. Germline V gene lookup returns CDR1 SGDLS and CDR2 YYNGEE. The CDR3 DNA is TGTGCCAGCAGCGTAAAAAAGAGGGGTTTGAGGGAGGTCTACGAGCAGTACTTC. Its translation: CASSVKKRGLREVYEQYF.

There are a few counts of this clone. J is TRBJ2-1 and V is TRBV7-6; 10 nucleotides agree with TRBD2. Trimming removed 5 bases from V and 4 bases from J; junction bases left unmatched: 8. The length of the CDR3 is 16 residues. Germline loops: CDR1 SGHVS, CDR2 FNYEAQ. The DNA for the CDR3 is TGTGCCAGCAGCCAGGGGTGGACTAGCGGATACAATGAGCAGTTCTTC. Its translation: CASSQGWTSGYNEQFF. Full variable domain (missing parts from reference TRBV7-6 and TRBJ2-1): GAGVSQSPRYKVTKRGQDVALRCDPISGHVSLYWYRQALGQGPEFLTYFNYEAQQDKSGLPNDRFSAERPEGSISTLTIQRTEQRDSAMYRCASSQGWTSGYNEQFFGPGTRLTVL.

The J gene is TRBJ2-5, the V gene TRBV5-6, with D maybe TRBD2 (6 bases). In germline, CDR1 is SGHDT, CDR2 YYEEEE. Trimming left V 6 bases short and J 1 base short, with 19 bases between. This CDR3 comprises 16 residues. The CDR3 sequence: CASTVNPGLLQETQYF. CDR3 coding DNA: TGTGCCAGCACCGTCAACCCGGGACTGCTCCAAGAGACCCAGTACTTC.

The chain has TRBV5-6 and TRBJ2-7; TRBD2 matches at 9 bases. Germline values: CDR1 SGHDT, CDR2 YYEEEE. V lost 3 bases to trimming and J lost 6 bases; unmatched junction nucleotides: 7. This CDR3 is built from 14 residues. The CDR3 region is CASSSKAGGPEQYF. In nucleotides, the CDR3 is TGTGCCAGCAGCTCGAAGGCGGGGGGGCCCGAGCAGTACTTC. The full variable domain, rest sourced from reference TRBV5-6 and TRBJ2-7, is DAGVTQSPTHLIKTRGQQVTLRCSPKSGHDTVSWYQQALGQGPQFIFQYYEEEERQRGNFPDRFSGHQFPNYSSELNVNALLLGDSALYLCASSSKAGGPEQYFGPGTRLTVT.

The chain has TRBV29-1 and TRBJ2-3; no reliable D call. Trimming stripped 4 bases from V and 2 bases from J, with 4 bases between. From germline, CDR1 is SQVTM and CDR2 ANQGSEA. The CDR3 contains 11 residues. The CDR3 region is CSVGTTDTQYF. DNA of the CDR3: TGCAGCGTTGGGACCACAGATACGCAGTATTTT.

V usage is TRBV6-6 and J usage is TRBJ2-2; D remains unclear. In germline, CDR1 is MNHNY, CDR2 SVGAGI (reference sequence). V was trimmed by 5 bases and J by 2 bases, leaving 12 bases between them. The CDR3 runs to 15 residues. The CDR3 region is CASSNSVGNTGELFF. The CDR3 DNA reads as TGTGCCAGCAGTAATAGTGTGGGAAACACCGGGGAGCTGTTTTTT.

There are a few counts of this clone. The rearrangement uses TRBV19 and TRBJ1-4; a weak D match, TRBD1 (6 bases). The germline V and J ends were trimmed by 4 bases and 8 bases, with 14 bases remaining between them. The CDR3 totals 14 residues. The germline gives CDR1 LNHDA, CDR2 SQIVND (reference sequence). Here the CDR3 reads CASSNRGAEEKLFF. The CDR3 bases are TGTGCCAGTAGTAACCGGGGGGCAGAGGAAAAACTGTTTTTT. The variable domain in full, with the rest retrieved from reference TRBV19 and TRBJ1-4, is DGGITQSPKYLFRKEGQNVTLSCEQNLNHDAMYWYRQDPGQGLRLIYYSQIVNDFQKGDIAEGYSVSREKKESFPLTVTSAQKNPTAFYLCASSNRGAEEKLFFGSGTQLSVL.

The rearrangement joins TRBV19 to TRBJ2-5; TRBD1 is a possible D gene (5 bases). Germline assignment: CDR1 LNHDA and CDR2 SQIVND (reference sequence). The CDR3 has 13 amino acids. V was clipped by 2 bases and J by 7 bases, with 11 bases between them. CDR3 in amino acids: CASSIQGLGTQYF. The CDR3 nucleotides read TGTGCCAGTAGTATACAGGGTTTGGGGACCCAGTACTTC.

This chain joins TRBV15 and TRBJ1-4; D is undetermined. CDR1 LNHNV and CDR2 YYDKDF come from the germline V gene (reference sequence). The CDR3 runs to 12 residues. V was clipped by 0 bases and J by 8 bases, with 4 bases between them. CDR3 in DNA: TGTGCCACCAGCAGAGATACCGAAAAACTGTTTTTT. It yields the protein CATSRDTEKLFF. Complete variable domain (other parts from reference TRBV15 and TRBJ1-4): DAMVIQNPRYQVTQFGKPVTLSCSQTLNHNVMYWYQQKSSQAPKLLFHYYDKDFNNEADTPDNFQSRRPNTSFCFLDIRSPGLGDTAMYLCATSRDTEKLFFGSGTQLSVL.

The chain combines TRBV6-5 with TRBJ2-1; D is ambiguous. Germline CDR1 is MNHEY and CDR2 is SVGAGI. Trimming removed 6 bases at V and 6 bases at J, with 18 bases between. CDR3 length: 15 residues. DNA for the CDR3: TGTGCCAGCAGGCCGGGCCGAACTTCTAGCAATGAGCAGTTCTTC. It translates to CASRPGRTSSNEQFF.

CDR3 in DNA: TGTGCCAGCAGCACCGGGACTAGCGGGTTTGACGAGCAGTACTTC. Its protein product is CASSTGTSGFDEQYF. This chain connects TRBV5-4 to TRBJ2-7; TRBD2 matches 12 bases. CDR1 SGHNT and CDR2 YYREEE come from the germline V gene (reference sequence). The J segment lost 5 bases and the V segment lost 4 bases, leaving 7 bases of the junction unmatched. The length of the CDR3 is 15 residues.

This clone occurred once. The V and J genes are TRBV29-1 and TRBJ2-5, with a possible D match to TRBD1 (6 bases). Germline loops: CDR1 SQVTM, CDR2 ANQGSEA. V lost 5 bases, J lost 5 bases, and 15 bases lay in between. The CDR3 covers 13 residues. The CDR3 region is CSVIRGLGETQYF. The CDR3 nucleotides are TGCAGCGTTATCAGGGGTTTAGGGGAGACCCAGTACTTC.

This clone was counted once. The chain has TRBV5-1 and TRBJ1-1, with D perhaps matching TRBD1 (5 bases). The CDR3 consists of 14 residues. V was cut by 3 bases and J by 1 base, with 10 bases left in between. Germline lookup yields CDR1 SGHRS and CDR2 YFSETQ. CDR3 DNA sequence: TGCGCCAGCAGCTCGGGACTTCCGAACACTGAAGCTTTCTTT. The encoded protein is CASSSGLPNTEAFF.

The chain uses TRBV4-1 and TRBJ2-1; 10 bases match TRBD2. The V gene's germline CDR1 is MGHRA and CDR2 YSYEKL. Germline trimming cut 2 bases from V and 5 bases from J; bases unmatched to any gene: 6. The CDR3 is 16 residues long. The CDR3 DNA reads TGCGCCAGCAGCCAATTTTGGCTAGCGGGGGACAATGAGCAGTTCTTC. It encodes CASSQFWLAGDNEQFF.

This chain uses TRBV2 with TRBJ2-5; TRBD2 matches 7 bases. Germline V lookup: CDR1 SNHLY, CDR2 FYNNEI. The CDR3 length is 13 residues. The V gene end was trimmed by 8 bases and the J gene end by 7 bases; junction bases not matched to a gene: 10. The CDR3 bases are TGTGCCAGCGGGGGGGAAATCCGAGGGACCCAGTACTTC. This gives the protein CASGGEIRGTQYF.

This clone was counted between two and nine times. V and J are TRBV4-1 and TRBJ2-1; D possibly matches TRBD1 or TRBD2 (6 bases each). V gave up 0 bases and J gave up 0 bases, with 18 bases separating them. Germline V gene lookup returns CDR1 MGHRA and CDR2 YSYEKL. CDR3 length equals 19 residues. The CDR3 spells CASSQDANVWGASYNEQFF. The CDR3 coding sequence is TGCGCCAGCAGCCAAGACGCTAACGTCTGGGGGGCCTCCTACAATGAGCAGTTCTTC.

The chain combines TRBV29-1 with TRBJ1-4; tentatively, D is TRBD1 (5 bases). Deletions cut 7 bases from V and 8 bases from J, with 8 bases between. CDR1 is SQVTM and CDR2 is ANQGSEA in the germline V gene. The CDR3 runs 10 residues. CDR3 DNA: TGCAGCGCTGGACAAGAAAAACTGTTTTTT. Translated, it gives CSAGQEKLFF.

This clone turned up a few times. The gene calls are TRBV4-3 and TRBJ2-5; the D is unclear. V was trimmed by 2 bases and J by 1 base, leaving 8 bases between them. This CDR3 spans 14 amino acids. Germline V CDR1 and CDR2: LGHNA, YSLEER. CDR3 amino acids: CASSQQTGQETQYF. Written as DNA, the CDR3 is TGCGCCAGCAGCCAACAGACGGGCCAAGAGACCCAGTACTTC.

The chain couples TRBV2 to TRBJ2-5, with D possibly called TRBD1 or TRBD2 (6 bases each). This CDR3 has 13 residues. The V gene lost 8 bases and the J gene lost 2 bases, with 12 bases spanning the gap. From germline, CDR1 is SNHLY and CDR2 FYNNEI. CDR3 protein: CASGRDTQETQYF. The CDR3 nucleotides read TGTGCCAGCGGGCGGGACACTCAAGAGACCCAGTACTTC.

This clone was counted once. The V call is TRBV19, the J call TRBJ1-1; D gene uncertain. This CDR3 has 13 amino acids. Trimming left V 6 bases short and J 1 base short, with 9 bases between. Germline-derived CDR1 and CDR2 are LNHDA and SQIVND (reference sequence). The CDR3 region is CASREGWNTEAFF. CDR3 coding DNA: TGTGCCAGTAGGGAAGGGTGGAACACTGAAGCTTTCTTT.

The table lists this clone with a few counts. The rearrangement links TRBV29-1 to TRBJ1-2, with D possibly TRBD1 on 5 matching bases. Looked up from germline, CDR1 is SQVTM and CDR2 is ANQGSEA. The length of the CDR3 is 13 residues. Trimming left V 4 bases short and J 6 bases short, with 15 bases between. The CDR3 DNA is TGCAGCGTTGGAAGGGGCCGGGGAGATGGCTACACCTTC. It is translated as CSVGRGRGDGYTF.

This clone was picked up a small number of times. V usage is TRBV7-9 and J usage is TRBJ1-6; 11 nucleotides agree with TRBD1. The germline V gene has CDR1 SEHNR and CDR2 FQNEAQ (reference sequence). With 5 bases clipped from V and 10 bases from J, the junction kept 10 bases outside the gene matches. The CDR3 length is 16 residues. The DNA of the CDR3 is TGTGCCAGCAGCCGGACAGGGGGCTCGGTTAGCTCACCCCTCCACTTT. Its translation is CASSRTGGSVSSPLHF.

This chain joins TRBV18 and TRBJ2-7; D is uncertain. The length of the CDR3 is 13 residues. Germline loops: CDR1 KGHSH, CDR2 LQKENI. Trimming stripped 2 bases from V and 5 bases from J, with 10 bases between. The CDR3 DNA reads TGTGCCAGCTCACCAAACCAGCAGGACGAGCAGTACTTC. Translation: CASSPNQQDEQYF.

V gene TRBV7-2 combines with J gene TRBJ2-3; 7 bases are shared with TRBD2. The CDR3 is 17 amino acids. Germline V CDR1 and CDR2: SGHTA, FQGNSA. The V segment lost 3 bases and the J segment 4 bases; nucleotides outside the gene matches: 13. The CDR3 DNA is TGTGCCAGCAGCTTGAATCCCTTACTGGGGGGGGCAGATACGCAGTATTTT. Amino acids: CASSLNPLLGGADTQYF.

The chain is built from TRBV6-5 and TRBJ2-7; 9 nucleotides line up with TRBD1. Trimming cost V 6 bases and J 6 bases; bases outside gene matches: 12. The CDR3 is 15 residues long. Germline V gives CDR1 MNHEY, CDR2 SVGAGI. Here the CDR3 reads CASSHGGQGQGEQYF. The DNA for the CDR3 is TGTGCCAGCAGCCACGGGGGACAGGGCCAAGGCGAGCAGTACTTC.